These 15 T cell receptor beta chains were sequenced from one sample in a study of cytomegalovirus exposure and HLA in healthy donors. TCRdb's copy holds only in-frame clones and misses some; the assay was immunoSEQ multiplex PCR. There are 250,000 to 400,000 clones in the sample; approximately 85% occur only once, and over 0.9% lies in the top ten. The sequencing input was PBMCs. The receptors shown here come from a man aged 25-45 years in good health and CMV-seronegative.

The chain employs TRBV10-3 and TRBJ2-2, with 9 bases identical to TRBD2. CDR3 length: 17 amino acids. The trim removed 3 bases at V and 0 bases at J, leaving 5 bases unmatched. Germline V gene sequence: CDR1 ENHRY, CDR2 SYGVKD. DNA of the CDR3: TGTGCCATCAGTGATGGTAGCGGGGGTTCGAACACCGGGGAGCTGTTTTTT. This encodes CAISDGSGGSNTGELFF.

The chain is built from TRBV28 and TRBJ2-5; 7 nucleotides align to TRBD2. The CDR3 spans 14 residues. The V gene's germline CDR1 is MDHEN and CDR2 SYDVKM. The V and J ends lost 5 bases and 1 base, in that order; junction bases with no gene match: 4. DNA for the CDR3: TGTGCCAGCAGTATGGGGGGGTCCCAAGAGACCCAGTACTTC. It translates to CASSMGGSQETQYF.

The genes are TRBV6-1 and TRBJ1-1; D perhaps matches TRBD1 (6 bases). The CDR3 is 14 residues long. Germline lookup yields CDR1 MNHNS and CDR2 SASEGT. The V and J ends lost 5 bases and 7 bases respectively, with 17 bases between them. CDR3 nucleotide sequence: TGTGCCAGCAGTTTTACAGGGTTTAGAAGTGAAGCTTTCTTT. Translated: CASSFTGFRSEAFF.

V usage is TRBV15 and J usage is TRBJ2-3, with 8 bases lining up with TRBD2. CDR3 length: 17 residues. In germline, CDR1 is LNHNV, CDR2 YYDKDF (reference sequence). V dropped 4 bases and J dropped 0; count of bases not matched to a gene: 9. CDR3 region: CATSTPLAGKSTDTQYF. CDR3 DNA sequence: TGTGCCACCAGCACCCCATTAGCGGGGAAGAGCACAGATACGCAGTATTTT.

V usage is TRBV27 and J usage is TRBJ2-7; D remains ambiguous. Germline V gene sequence: CDR1 MNHEY, CDR2 SMNVEV (reference sequence). Trimming took 1 base from V and 4 from J, leaving 8 bases between them. The CDR3 contains 13 residues. The CDR3 spells CASSLLARYEQYF. As DNA, the CDR3 is TGTGCCAGCAGTTTATTGGCACGATACGAGCAGTACTTC.

This rearrangement joins TRBV11-3 to TRBJ1-2; no clear D gene. The CDR3 covers 15 residues. Trimming removed 0 bases from V and 5 bases from J, with 13 bases in between. Per the germline V gene, CDR1 is SGHNT and CDR2 is YENEEA. CDR3: CASSLDFPNSYGYTF. CDR3 DNA: TGTGCCAGCAGCTTAGATTTCCCGAACTCATATGGCTACACCTTC.

This chain links TRBV11-2 with TRBJ1-4; D is possibly TRBD1 (6 bases). V was cut by 3 bases and J by 8 bases, with 13 bases left in between. Germline CDR1 reads SGHAT; CDR2 reads FQNNGV. The CDR3 spans 14 residues. This chain's CDR3 is CASSFPGGGEKLFF. The CDR3 DNA reads TGTGCCAGCAGCTTCCCGGGGGGCGGGGAAAAACTGTTTTTT. Based on the CDR3 plus reference TRBV11-2 and TRBJ1-4, the full variable domain is EAGVAQSPRYKIIEKRQSVAFWCNPISGHATLYWYQQILGQGPKLLIQFQNNGVVDDSQLPKDRFSAERLKGVDSTLKIQPAKLEDSAVYLCASSFPGGGEKLFFGSGTQLSVL.

This clone was picked up one time. The V gene is TRBV5-4, the J gene TRBJ2-1; D is uncertain. Deletions cut 4 bases from V and 6 bases from J, with 5 bases between. CDR3 length: 11 amino acids. Looked up from germline, CDR1 is SGHNT and CDR2 is YYREEE (reference sequence). CDR3: CASSQSNEQFF. The DNA for the CDR3 is TGTGCCAGCAGCCAATCCAATGAGCAGTTCTTC.

The rearrangement uses TRBV18 and TRBJ2-5; TRBD2 might be the D (7 bases). CDR1 and CDR2 (germline): KGHSH, LQKENI. The CDR3 is made up of 13 amino acids. V dropped 6 bases and J dropped 4 bases, with 12 bases sitting between them. CDR3 loop: CASSAGARETQYF. CDR3 sequence (DNA): TGTGCCAGCTCCGCGGGGGCGAGAGAGACCCAGTACTTC.

J is TRBJ2-7 and V is TRBV4-1, with a weak D call TRBD1 (6 bases). Trimming pared 2 bases from V and 2 bases from J, leaving 19 bases between. CDR1 and CDR2 (germline): MGHRA, YSYEKL. This CDR3 has 17 residues. The CDR3 DNA sequence: TGCGCCAGCAGCCAACAAAATCTTCTCGGGACAACCTACGAGCAGTACTTC. It translates to CASSQQNLLGTTYEQYF.

This clone was counted only a few times. V and J are TRBV27 and TRBJ2-7; the match to TRBD2 covers 12 bases. This CDR3 contains 13 residues. The junction had 1 base not matched to a gene; V was cut back by 5 bases and J by 5 bases. In germline, CDR1 is MNHEY, CDR2 SMNVEV (reference sequence). The CDR3 nucleotides read TGTGCCAGCAGTCTAGCGGGGGGGCACGAGCAGTACTTC. It is translated as CASSLAGGHEQYF.

The V gene is TRBV6-1, the J gene TRBJ2-7; possibly TRBD2 for D (5 bases). Germline V lookup: CDR1 MNHNS, CDR2 SASEGT. The CDR3 loop spans 12 amino acids. Trimming shortened V by 8 bases and J by 6 bases, and 14 bases separated the two germline ends. The CDR3 loop reads CASADSKPEQYF. The CDR3 DNA reads as TGTGCCAGCGCGGACTCGAAGCCCGAGCAGTACTTC.

The V and J genes are TRBV7-2 and TRBJ1-2; no clear D. Germline V CDR1 and CDR2: SGHTA, FQGNSA. V was trimmed by 2 bases and J by 6 bases, leaving 7 bases between them. The CDR3 length is 12 residues. CDR3 amino acids: CASSLYSNGYTF. The CDR3 coding sequence is TGTGCCAGCAGCTTATACTCGAATGGCTACACCTTC.

The genes are TRBV2 and TRBJ1-5; 7 bases fit TRBD1. The junction had 8 bases not matched to a gene; V was cut back by 6 bases and J by 9 bases. Per germline, CDR1 SNHLY and CDR2 FYNNEI. The CDR3 loop spans 13 amino acids. CDR3 residues: CASRGDRTLPQHF. In nucleotides, the CDR3 is TGTGCCAGCAGGGGGGACAGAACTCTGCCCCAGCATTTT.

V and J are TRBV29-1 and TRBJ2-1, with D unresolved. The CDR3 runs to 12 residues. Between the trimmed V and J ends, which lost 0 bases and 4 bases, there was a span of 4 bases. The germline CDR1 and CDR2 sequences are SQVTM and ANQGSEA. The CDR3 reads CSVEELYNEQFF. The CDR3 region has the DNA TGCAGCGTTGAAGAACTATACAATGAGCAGTTCTTC.